The rows below give T cell receptor beta chains drawn from one sample of a study of read filtering for tumor transcriptome and immune sequencing. TCRdb processed the reads anew with MiXCR; each CDR3 protein has one entry. This sample has roughly 130,000 distinct CDR3 sequences; 10% to 15% occur once, and the top ten carry roughly 11%. Input material: a population of CD138-negative cells sorted from bone marrow. These receptors were taken from a donor aged 40 or over with multiple myeloma. CDR3s include the opening cysteine and the closing phenylalanine or tryptophan. A D gene is named only where the DNA matches it firmly. Clone size is shown for a subset of rows, as once, few, many or a class of expanded clone.

J,size,V,D,CDR3,DNA
TRBJ1-1,many,TRBV29-1,-,CSVLGTTNTEAFF,TGCAGCGTTCTCGGGACAACGAACACTGAAGCTTTCTTT
TRBJ1-1,many,TRBV6-1,-,CASSSIANTEAFF,TGTGCCAGCAGCTCCATAGCAAACACTGAAGCTTTCTTT
TRBJ1-3,many,TRBV5-6,TRBD1,CASSLWTGYTIYF,TGTGCCAGCAGCTTGTGGACAGGGTACACCATATATTTT
TRBJ2-3,-,TRBV27,-,CASSSPSTYTDTQYF,TGTGCCAGCAGTTCCCCAAGCACCTACACAGATACGCAGTATTTT
TRBJ2-7,many,TRBV28,-,CASSLLTGHVDEQYF,TGTGCCAGCAGCCTACTTACGGGACACGTCGATGAGCAGTACTTC
TRBJ1-1,many,TRBV30,-,CAWRGGLENTEAFF,TGTGCCTGGAGGGGGGGACTGGAGAACACTGAAGCTTTCTTT
TRBJ2-1,many,TRBV6-1,-,CASKTSKGSYNEQFF,TGTGCCAGCAAGACTAGTAAGGGTTCCTACAATGAGCAGTTCTTC
TRBJ2-3,few,TRBV20-1,TRBD2,CSALAGIGTGTQYF,TGCAGTGCTTTAGCGGGAATTGGCACAGGTACGCAGTATTTT
TRBJ2-5,many,TRBV6-1,TRBD1,CASRTGAQETQYF,TGTGCCAGCCGGACAGGGGCCCAAGAGACCCAGTACTTC
TRBJ2-1,many,TRBV25-1,-,CASSNQGIVRFF,TGTGCCAGCAGTAACCAGGGGATAGTACGGTTCTTC
TRBJ2-1,many,TRBV7-2,TRBD2,CASSLNEGGFDEQFF,TGTGCCAGCAGCTTAAACGAGGGAGGGTTCGATGAGCAGTTCTTC
TRBJ2-1,many,TRBV29-1,TRBD2,CSVVPGLAGGEEQFF,TGCAGCGTTGTCCCGGGACTAGCGGGAGGGGAAGAGCAGTTCTTC
TRBJ2-7,-,TRBV5-4,TRBD1,CASSRDSLTSEQYF,TGTGCCAGCAGCCGGGACAGCCTTACGAGCGAGCAGTACTTC
TRBJ1-1,many,TRBV7-9,-,CASSPDLNTEAFF,TGTGCCAGCAGCCCTGACCTGAACACTGAAGCTTTCTTT
TRBJ2-7,many,TRBV7-6,TRBD2,CASSPSGGSSYEQYF,TGTGCCAGCAGCCCTAGCGGGGGAAGCTCCTACGAGCAGTACTTC
TRBJ2-5,few,TRBV2,-,CASWGSETQYF,TGTGCCAGCTGGGGCTCAGAGACCCAGTACTTC
TRBJ2-5,many,TRBV11-1,-,CASSAGQRETQYF,TGTGCCAGCAGCGCCGGACAAAGAGAGACCCAGTACTTC
TRBJ1-5,many,TRBV20-1,-,CSAHTGMGQPQHF,TGCAGTGCCCATACAGGGATGGGGCAGCCCCAGCATTTT
TRBJ2-5,many,TRBV7-9,TRBD2,CASSIGLAGGVETQYF,TGTGCCAGCAGCATCGGACTAGCGGGGGGTGTGGAGACCCAGTACTTC
TRBJ1-4,many,TRBV20-1,-,CSARDLGTSGEKLFF,TGCAGTGCTAGAGATCTCGGGACCAGCGGTGAAAAACTGTTTTTT
TRBJ2-2,many,TRBV4-1,-,CASSGQGGRGELFF,TGCGCCAGCAGCGGGCAGGGGGGGAGAGGGGAGCTGTTTTTT
TRBJ2-2,many,TRBV11-3,-,CASSLGVTVNTGELFF,TGTGCCAGCAGCTTAGGGGTGACAGTGAACACCGGGGAGCTGTTTTTT
TRBJ1-1,many,TRBV29-1,-,CSARTEMNTEAFF,TGCAGCGCCCGGACAGAAATGAACACTGAAGCTTTCTTT
TRBJ2-2,many,TRBV12-3/TRBV12-4,-,CASSFAGVGTGELFF,TGTGCCAGCAGTTTTGCCGGAGTCGGCACCGGGGAGCTGTTTTTT
TRBJ1-5,-,TRBV11-2,-,CASSQDRDQTQHF,TGTGCCAGCAGCCAGGACAGAGATCAGACCCAGCATTTT
TRBJ2-1,many,TRBV27,TRBD2,CASSPGLRNYNEQFF,TGTGCCAGCAGTCCGGGACTAAGAAATTACAATGAGCAGTTCTTC
TRBJ2-1,many,TRBV19,-,CASSLWTTGGNEQFF,TGTGCCAGTAGTCTATGGACAACTGGGGGGAATGAGCAGTTCTTC
TRBJ1-5,-,TRBV6-5,-,CASTITRGTNQPQHF,TGTGCCAGCACCATAACACGGGGGACCAATCAGCCCCAGCATTTT
TRBJ1-2,many,TRBV29-1,-,CSVSRDRFGYTF,TGCAGCGTGTCCCGGGACCGGTTTGGCTACACCTTC
TRBJ2-5,many,TRBV28,-,CASSLGGKETQYF,TGTGCCAGCAGTTTGGGGGGAAAAGAGACCCAGTACTTC
TRBJ1-2,many,TRBV4-1,TRBD1,CASSQRQGTGYGYTF,TGCGCCAGCAGCCAAAGACAGGGGACCGGCTATGGCTACACCTTC
TRBJ1-5,many,TRBV6-5,TRBD1,CASRLGQGVWPQHF,TGTGCCAGCAGACTCGGACAGGGTGTATGGCCCCAGCATTTT
TRBJ2-7,few,TRBV4-2,TRBD2,CASSQEVGGGNYEQYF,TGTGCCAGCAGCCAAGAAGTGGGCGGGGGAAACTACGAGCAGTACTTC
TRBJ2-3,-,TRBV7-2,TRBD2,CASSLVRTSGGGTDTQYF,TGTGCCAGCAGCTTAGTTCGGACTAGCGGGGGGGGCACAGATACGCAGTATTTT
TRBJ2-3,many,TRBV27,TRBD2,CATRVEGLNTQYF,TGTGCCACCAGGGTCGAGGGACTAAATACGCAGTATTTT
TRBJ2-7,many,TRBV10-3,-,CAISEASYEQYF,TGTGCCATCAGTGAAGCGTCCTACGAGCAGTACTTC
TRBJ1-6,many,TRBV20-1,TRBD1,CSASGLGGGNSPLHF,TGCAGTGCTAGTGGACTAGGGGGCGGGAATTCACCCCTCCACTTT
TRBJ1-2,many,TRBV7-2,TRBD1,CASRTLTGVNYGYTF,TGTGCCAGCAGAACACTTACAGGGGTTAACTATGGCTACACCTTC
TRBJ2-3,many,TRBV4-2,-,CASSQEGTSTDTQYF,TGTGCCAGCAGCCAAGAGGGGACTAGCACAGATACGCAGTATTTT
TRBJ2-1,many,TRBV11-1,-,CASSLFGYNEQFF,TGTGCCAGCAGCTTATTTGGCTACAATGAGCAGTTCTTC
TRBJ2-3,many,TRBV5-1,-,CASSFGQSTDTQYF,TGCGCCAGCAGCTTCGGACAGAGCACAGATACGCAGTATTTT
TRBJ2-3,many,TRBV5-4,TRBD2,CASSLRPVGGTDTQYF,TGTGCCAGCAGCTTGAGGCCCGTCGGGGGGACAGATACGCAGTATTTT
TRBJ2-1,many,TRBV11-3,-,CASSLVSNNEQFF,TGTGCCAGCAGCTTAGTTAGTAACAATGAGCAGTTCTTC
TRBJ2-1,many,TRBV20-1,TRBD2,CSARGLAVNEQFF,TGCAGTGCTAGAGGACTAGCGGTTAATGAGCAGTTCTTC
TRBJ2-1,many,TRBV12-3/TRBV12-4,TRBD1,CASSSTGPSDRGRVYNEQFF,TGTGCCAGCAGTTCGACCGGACCGAGCGACAGGGGGCGCGTCTACAATGAGCAGTTCTTC
TRBJ1-6,many,TRBV20-1,-,CSASLPSSYNSPLHF,TGCAGTGCTAGTCTACCGAGCTCCTATAATTCACCCCTCCACTTT
TRBJ2-3,-,TRBV29-1,-,CSEGPYSTDTQYF,TGCAGCGAGGGCCCCTATAGCACAGATACGCAGTATTTT
TRBJ2-7,-,TRBV12-3/TRBV12-4,-,CASSRTSGHEQYF,TGTGCCAGCTCCCGGACCTCTGGCCACGAGCAGTACTTC
TRBJ1-4,many,TRBV7-9,-,CASRRTSNEKLFF,TGTGCCAGCAGACGGACATCTAATGAAAAACTGTTTTTT
TRBJ1-1,-,TRBV18,-,CASSPPKGDTEAFF,TGTGCCAGCTCACCACCAAAGGGGGACACTGAAGCTTTCTTT
TRBJ2-7,many,TRBV7-2,-,CASSLASGTSSYEQYF,TGTGCCAGCAGCTTAGCAAGCGGTACGAGCTCCTACGAGCAGTACTTC
TRBJ1-1,few,TRBV5-1,-,CASSFGQGHTEAFF,TGCGCCAGCAGCTTCGGGCAGGGACACACTGAAGCTTTCTTT
TRBJ2-5,many,TRBV20-1,TRBD2,CSGASGGQETQYF,TGCAGTGGGGCTAGCGGGGGGCAGGAGACCCAGTACTTC
TRBJ2-4,many,TRBV3-1,TRBD2,CASSQLTSGEAKNIQYF,TGTGCCAGCAGCCAACTGACTAGCGGAGAAGCCAAAAACATTCAGTACTTC
TRBJ2-3,many,TRBV3-1,-,CASSPGPVGDTQYF,TGTGCCAGCAGCCCCGGGCCTGTGGGAGATACGCAGTATTTT
TRBJ2-3,many,TRBV7-8,TRBD1,CASSLKGADTQYF,TGTGCCAGCAGCTTAAAGGGGGCCGATACGCAGTATTTT